This is a list of T cell receptor beta chains from one sample in a study of HIV-infected patients and healthy controls. TCRdb fed the 5' RACE reads into MiXCR, producing one record per CDR3 protein. The sample yields around 7,800 distinct CDR3 sequences, about 5.9% seen once. The starting material was blood, obtained before antiretroviral therapy. These receptors were obtained from an adult with HIV infection. Each CDR3 is given with its conserved first and last residue. The D gene is left open where the match is weak. Clone size is stated in some rows and not others, as once, few, many or a class when expanded.

TRBV19	medium-sized	-	TRBJ2-3	TGTGCCAGTACTCCTACTAGCAGCACAGATACGCAGTATTTT	CASTPTSSTDTQYF
TRBV6-1	-	-	TRBJ2-3	TGTGCCAGCAGTGGACAGGCGGTTAATGGAGATACGCAGTATTTT	CASSGQAVNGDTQYF
TRBV19	-	-	TRBJ1-3	TGTGCCAGTAGTACCGGGACTTCTGGAAACACCATATATTTT	CASSTGTSGNTIYF
TRBV27	medium-sized	-	TRBJ2-2	TGTGCCAGCAAGGATCGGGGCAACACCGGGGAGCTGTTTTTT	CASKDRGNTGELFF
TRBV20-1	many	-	TRBJ2-7	TGCAGTGCTAGAGGAGTAGGTAGGGAATACGAGCAGTACTTC	CSARGVGREYEQYF
TRBV5-1	medium-sized	TRBD1	TRBJ2-3	TGCGCCAGCAGCGCGTGGACAGGGTTTGGGACAGATACGCAGTATTTT	CASSAWTGFGTDTQYF
TRBV6-1	medium-sized	-	TRBJ2-7	TGTGCCAGCACCTTCCGCCCAGGGAGCTCCTACGAGCAGTACTTC	CASTFRPGSSYEQYF
TRBV29-1	many	-	TRBJ2-1	TGCAGCGTTGGGGGGACCCTTTGGGGGTACAATGAGCAGTTCTTC	CSVGGTLWGYNEQFF
TRBV28	many	-	TRBJ2-1	TGTGCCAGCAGTTTTTTTACAGGCTACAATGAGCAGTTCTTC	CASSFFTGYNEQFF
TRBV7-9	many	TRBD1	TRBJ2-7	TGTGCCAGCAGCTTAAGTTCGGCAGGGGGCCCCTACGAGCAGTACTTC	CASSLSSAGGPYEQYF
TRBV12-3/TRBV12-4	medium-sized	-	TRBJ2-3	TGTGCCAGCAGTTACAGGGTCGGTTCAGGCCCTAGCACAGATACGCAGTATTTT	CASSYRVGSGPSTDTQYF
TRBV5-1	-	-	TRBJ1-3	TGCGCCAGCACAACAGGGCTGGCTGGAAACACCATATATTTT	CASTTGLAGNTIYF
TRBV7-9	few	-	TRBJ2-7	TGTGCCAGCAGCTTACCTCCCCACTACGAGCAGTACTTC	CASSLPPHYEQYF
TRBV3-1	many	-	TRBJ1-1	TGTGCCAGCAGCCAAGATCCCCCCTTCAGGGGACACATGAACACTGAAGCTTTCTTT	CASSQDPPFRGHMNTEAFF
TRBV19	many	-	TRBJ2-1	TGTGCCAGTAGTTCCGCGGGGCGGCCCTCCTACAATGAGCAGTTCTTC	CASSSAGRPSYNEQFF
TRBV3-1	many	-	TRBJ2-1	TGTGCCAGCAGCCACTCCTGGGGGGCGAACGATGAGCAGTTCTTC	CASSHSWGANDEQFF
TRBV12-3/TRBV12-4	few	-	TRBJ2-5	TGTGCCAGCAGTACGACACCGCAAGAGACCCAGTACTTC	CASSTTPQETQYF
TRBV6-1	medium-sized	-	TRBJ2-3	TGTGCCAGCAGTGAAGGAAAGGGGGCAGATACGCAGTATTTT	CASSEGKGADTQYF
TRBV6-2/TRBV6-3	medium-sized	-	TRBJ2-1	TGTGCCAGCAGCCAGACAGTTGAGCAGTTCTTC	CASSQTVEQFF
TRBV20-1	-	-	TRBJ2-3	TGCAGTGCCCCAGAATCGGGCACAGATACGCAGTATTTT	CSAPESGTDTQYF
TRBV6-5	medium-sized	-	TRBJ1-1	TGTGCCAGCAGCATTTATTTGGGGGGTGAAGCTTTCTTT	CASSIYLGGEAFF
TRBV7-2	medium-sized	TRBD2	TRBJ2-3	TGTGCCAGCAGCAGAACCCGGACTAGCGGGGGTGCTAGCACAGATACGCAGTATTTT	CASSRTRTSGGASTDTQYF
TRBV5-6	many	TRBD1	TRBJ2-5	TGTGCCAGCAGCTCGTCCCGGGACAGGGGGCTTGGGGAGACCCAGTACTTC	CASSSSRDRGLGETQYF
TRBV27	many	TRBD1	TRBJ1-1	TGTGCCAGCAGTTCCGGACAGGGATTCATGAACACTGAAGCTTTCTTT	CASSSGQGFMNTEAFF
TRBV6-5	many	TRBD1	TRBJ1-2	TGTGCCAGCAGTTACATGGGACAGACATCTAACTATGGCTACACCTTC	CASSYMGQTSNYGYTF
TRBV7-9	many	TRBD1	TRBJ2-7	TGTGCCAGCAGCTTTGGAGGACAGGGAAACGAGCAGTACTTC	CASSFGGQGNEQYF
TRBV6-5	many	TRBD2	TRBJ2-1	TGTGCCAGCAGTTACTCAGCGGGGGGCCTCCACAATGAGCAGTTCTTC	CASSYSAGGLHNEQFF
TRBV7-6	medium-sized	-	TRBJ1-6	TGTGCCAGCAGCTTAGCGAACAGTAATTCACCCCTCCACTTT	CASSLANSNSPLHF
TRBV10-3	many	TRBD1	TRBJ2-3	TGTGCCATCAGTGGGACCGGACAGGGAGGAACAGATACGCAGTATTTT	CAISGTGQGGTDTQYF
TRBV29-1	-	-	TRBJ2-7	TGCAGCGTTGAAGGGACAGTCCCCTACGAGCAGTACTTC	CSVEGTVPYEQYF
TRBV14	many	-	TRBJ2-3	TGTGCCAGCAGCCAAGATAGCCCGGTGGCAGGGGGGACAGATACGCAGTATTTT	CASSQDSPVAGGTDTQYF
TRBV7-3	few	TRBD2	TRBJ2-2	TGTGCCAGCAGCTTAAACTCCGGGGGGGTGATCGGGGAGCTGTTTTTT	CASSLNSGGVIGELFF
TRBV30	-	-	TRBJ2-1	TGTGCCTGGAGTGTAGGCTCCTACAATGAGCAGTTCTTC	CAWSVGSYNEQFF
TRBV27	-	TRBD1	TRBJ2-5	TGTGCCAGCAGTTCCATCCGGGACAGGGGGGAGACCCAGTACTTC	CASSSIRDRGETQYF
TRBV28	medium-sized	TRBD1	TRBJ2-1	TGTGCCAGCTTTTCGGGACAGGGATACAATGAGCAGTTCTTC	CASFSGQGYNEQFF
TRBV20-1	many	TRBD1	TRBJ2-7	TGCAGTGCTAGAGATCCCGGGACAGACATCTACGAGCAGTACTTC	CSARDPGTDIYEQYF